These 18 T cell receptor beta chains were sequenced from one sample in a study of cytomegalovirus exposure and HLA in healthy donors. The PCR made use of 60 Vbeta and 13 Jbeta primers. Only in-frame clones appear in the TCRdb table, and some are missing; sequencing was by immunoSEQ multiplex PCR. The sample contains over 120,000 clones, around 9.7% of which appear only once. Material for sequencing was PBMCs. The receptor source for this set is a man aged 50 to 59 in good health and CMV-seronegative.

The rearrangement uses TRBV19 and TRBJ2-5, with 7 nucleotides matching TRBD2. The V and J ends lost 7 bases and 1 base, in that order; junction bases with no gene match: 6. CDR3 length: 14 amino acids. Germline V lookup: CDR1 LNHDA, CDR2 SQIVND (reference sequence). The CDR3 DNA follows: TGTGCCAGTACATCTGGGGGGGGCCAAGAGACCCAGTACTTC. Translating gives CASTSGGGQETQYF.

The chain employs TRBV6-1 and TRBJ1-2; D is unclear. This CDR3 has 16 residues. With 6 bases removed from V and 8 bases from J, the gap between germline ends came to 25 bases. The V gene's germline CDR1 is MNHNS and CDR2 SASEGT. Written as DNA, the CDR3 is TGTGCCAGCAGGGAATATTCCGCGGGGAACTATGCGGGCTACACCTTC. Encoded protein: CASREYSAGNYAGYTF.

This clone was found a few times. This chain links TRBV6-5 with TRBJ2-2; TRBD1 agrees at 8 bases. The CDR3 spans 16 residues. Losses at the gene ends were 4 bases for V and 0 bases for J; bases not matched to a gene: 4. CDR1 is MNHEY and CDR2 is SVGAGI in the germline V gene. The CDR3 DNA reads TGTGCCAGCAGTTTATCAGGGGGCGCGAACACCGGGGAGCTGTTTTTT. This gives the protein CASSLSGGANTGELFF.

A few counts support this clone. The chain has TRBV7-7 and TRBJ1-1, with unresolved D. V lost 1 base and J lost 4, with 7 bases in between. From germline, CDR1 is SSHAT and CDR2 FNYEAQ (reference sequence). CDR3 length: 13 residues. The DNA for the CDR3 is TGTGCCAGCAGCTTAGAGCTTGGCACTGAAGCTTTCTTT. Its translation is CASSLELGTEAFF.

This clone was counted between two and nine times. The chain has TRBV6-6 and TRBJ1-1, with 7 bases fitting TRBD1. The CDR3 contains 16 residues. The germline V gene encodes CDR1 MNHNY and CDR2 SVGAGI (reference sequence). V shed 7 bases, J shed 2 bases, and the junction held 13 bases outside the gene matches. Here the CDR3 DNA reads TGTGCCAGCATAAGGGGGCAGGGGGGAGGCAACACTGAAGCTTTCTTT. It specifies CASIRGQGGGNTEAFF.

This clone came up a few times. The chain has TRBV21-1 and TRBJ1-1; the tabulated D call, TRBD1, remains unverified against the DNA. TRBV21-1 is a documented pseudogene. This CDR3 comprises 14 residues. The CDR3 DNA is TGTGCCAGCAGCAAAGGACAGCCGAACACTGAAGCTTTCTTT. It translates to CASSKGQPNTEAFF.

This clone was recorded a few times. Other DNA sequences in the same sample also yield this CDR3. V is TRBV5-1 and J is TRBJ2-5; D not certain. Germline CDR1 reads SGHRS; CDR2 reads YFSETQ. The CDR3 is 12 residues long. V gave up 2 bases and J gave up 2 bases, with 4 bases separating them. The CDR3 here is CASSFGQETQYF. CDR3 coding DNA: TGCGCCAGCAGCTTCGGGCAAGAGACCCAGTACTTC.

This clone was seen a handful of times. V usage is TRBV29-1 and J usage is TRBJ2-5; D is undetermined. V was cut by 2 bases and J by 1 base, with 5 bases left in between. From germline, CDR1 is SQVTM and CDR2 ANQGSEA. The CDR3 extends over 12 amino acids. The CDR3: CSVEQFQETQYF. DNA for the CDR3: TGCAGCGTTGAACAGTTCCAAGAGACCCAGTACTTC.

This clone counts as medium-sized (0.01 to 0.1%). V usage is TRBV7-8 and J usage is TRBJ1-1; a weak D match, TRBD1 (5 bases). Germline V lookup: CDR1 SGHVS, CDR2 FQNEAQ. The CDR3 is 14 residues long. Trimming stripped 5 bases from V and 4 bases from J, with 14 bases between. CDR3 DNA: TGTGCCAGCAGCCCAGCCACAGGAACCACTGAAGCTTTCTTT. This codes for CASSPATGTTEAFF.

This chain uses TRBV11-2 with TRBJ2-7; perhaps TRBD2 as D (5 bases). The V end was cut by 0 bases, the J end by 1 base, with 10 bases between. The CDR3 covers 15 residues. CDR1 SGHAT and CDR2 FQNNGV come from the germline V gene. The CDR3 DNA is TGTGCCAGCAGCTTAGATGGAGGATTTTCCTACGAGCAGTACTTC. Translation: CASSLDGGFSYEQYF.

CDR3 nucleotides: TGTGCCAGCAAGGAGGACAGGGCTCCCTCGGAGACCCAGTACTTC. Its protein product is CASKEDRAPSETQYF. V and J are TRBV6-1 and TRBJ2-5; TRBD1 matches 8 bases. CDR3 length equals 15 residues. V gave up 7 bases and J gave up 5 bases; unmatched junction bases: 12. CDR1 and CDR2 from the germline V gene are MNHNS and SASEGT.

This clone was recorded a few times. The rearrangement links TRBV19 to TRBJ2-6, with 8 bases lining up with TRBD1. Germline lookup yields CDR1 LNHDA and CDR2 SQIVND (reference sequence). The CDR3 sequence is 15 residues long. The J segment lost 4 bases and the V segment lost 5 bases, leaving 4 bases of the junction unmatched. CDR3 in DNA: TGTGCCAGTAGTGGACAGGGTACCGGGGCCAACGTCCTGACTTTC. This sequence encodes CASSGQGTGANVLTF. Full variable domain (remainder filled in from reference TRBV19 and TRBJ2-6): DGGITQSPKYLFRKEGQNVTLSCEQNLNHDAMYWYRQDPGQGLRLIYYSQIVNDFQKGDIAEGYSVSREKKESFPLTVTSAQKNPTAFYLCASSGQGTGANVLTFGAGSRLTVL.

The chain is built from TRBV5-1 and TRBJ2-1, with 14 bases matching TRBD2. J was trimmed by 5 bases and V by 3 bases; bases with no gene match: 13. This CDR3 has 19 amino acids. Germline V gene sequence: CDR1 SGHRS, CDR2 YFSETQ. The CDR3 bases are TGCGCCAGCAGCTGGGGGGGACTAGCGGGAGTCCGGGGGAACAATGAGCAGTTCTTC. It encodes CASSWGGLAGVRGNNEQFF.

The chain uses TRBV5-1 and TRBJ2-1; no definite D call. The germline gives CDR1 SGHRS, CDR2 YFSETQ. There are 14 residues in the CDR3. Trimming left V 0 bases short and J 8 bases short, with 12 bases between. The CDR3 nucleotides read TGCGCCAGCAGCTTGGGTCTAGATCTCGATGAGCAGTTCTTC. Encoded protein: CASSLGLDLDEQFF.

The chain joins TRBV23-1 to TRBJ1-4, with D perhaps matching TRBD1 (5 bases). TRBV23-1 is given ORF status, its function remaining uncertain. Trimming cost V 6 bases and J 2 bases, with 13 bases left between them. The CDR3 contains 15 residues. DNA of the CDR3: TGCGCCAGCAGCCGGGGGACCCTGACTAATGAAAAACTGTTTTTT. It translates to CASSRGTLTNEKLFF.

This clone has only a few counts. The chain carries TRBV7-3 and TRBJ1-6; D not resolved. The CDR3 spans 15 residues. From germline, CDR1 is SGHTA and CDR2 FQGTGA. The V gene lost 2 bases and the J gene lost 4 bases, with 9 bases spanning the gap. CDR3 DNA: TGTGCCAGCAGCTTAGAGGCCAGTTATAATTCACCCCTCCACTTT. Amino acid sequence: CASSLEASYNSPLHF.

The chain has TRBV18 and TRBJ2-7; no clear D. V lost 4 bases, J lost 5 bases, and 9 bases lay in between. CDR3 size: 12 residues. In germline, CDR1 is KGHSH, CDR2 LQKENI. CDR3 sequence: CASSLILDEQYF. The CDR3 DNA reads TGTGCCAGCTCACTGATACTGGACGAGCAGTACTTC.

In its sample, this clone was seen a few times. The chain joins TRBV5-1 to TRBJ2-3; 15 nucleotides align to TRBD2. The germline CDR1 and CDR2 sequences are SGHRS and YFSETQ. The CDR3 is 17 amino acids. V lost 5 bases to trimming and J lost 2 bases; unmatched junction nucleotides: 6. Written as DNA, the CDR3 is TGCGCCAGCAGTCCTTGGACTAGCGGGAGGGACACAGATACGCAGTATTTT. Residues: CASSPWTSGRDTDTQYF.